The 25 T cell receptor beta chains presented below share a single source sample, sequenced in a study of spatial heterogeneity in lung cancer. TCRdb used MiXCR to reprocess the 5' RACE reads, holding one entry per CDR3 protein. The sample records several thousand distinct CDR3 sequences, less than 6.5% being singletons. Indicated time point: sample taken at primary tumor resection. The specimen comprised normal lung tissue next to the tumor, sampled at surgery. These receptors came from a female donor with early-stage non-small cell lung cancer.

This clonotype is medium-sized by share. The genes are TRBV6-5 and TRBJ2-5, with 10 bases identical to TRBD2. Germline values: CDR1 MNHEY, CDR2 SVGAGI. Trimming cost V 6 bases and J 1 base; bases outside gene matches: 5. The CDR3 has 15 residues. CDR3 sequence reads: CASSSGLALQETQYF. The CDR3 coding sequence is TGTGCCAGCAGCTCGGGACTAGCGCTCCAAGAGACCCAGTACTTC.

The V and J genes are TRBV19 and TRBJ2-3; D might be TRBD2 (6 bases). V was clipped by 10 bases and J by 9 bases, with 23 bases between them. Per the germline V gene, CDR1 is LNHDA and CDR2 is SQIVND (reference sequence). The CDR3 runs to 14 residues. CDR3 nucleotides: TGTGCCACATCCCTATCCCGGGGCGGGGAGACGCAGTATTTT. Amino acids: CATSLSRGGETQYF. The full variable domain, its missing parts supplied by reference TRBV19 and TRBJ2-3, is DGGITQSPKYLFRKEGQNVTLSCEQNLNHDAMYWYRQDPGQGLRLIYYSQIVNDFQKGDIAEGYSVSREKKESFPLTVTSAQKNPTAFYLCATSLSRGGETQYFGPGTRLTVL.

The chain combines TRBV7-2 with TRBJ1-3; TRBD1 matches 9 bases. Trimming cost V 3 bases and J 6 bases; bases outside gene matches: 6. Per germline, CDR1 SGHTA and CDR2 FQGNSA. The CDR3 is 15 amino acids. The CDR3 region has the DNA TGTGCCAGCAGCTTGGACAGGGGCTCGATAAACACCATATATTTT. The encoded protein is CASSLDRGSINTIYF.

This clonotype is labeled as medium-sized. The CDR3 loop is CASSQTGPGELFF. The CDR3 DNA reads as TGTGCCAGCAGCCAGACAGGCCCCGGGGAGCTGTTTTTT. The chain has TRBV6-2 or TRBV6-3 and TRBJ2-2, with D possibly being TRBD1 (6 bases). This CDR3 is built from 13 residues. Germline CDR1 is MNHEY and CDR2 is SVGEGT. The V end was cut by 6 bases, the J end by 6 bases, with 11 bases between.

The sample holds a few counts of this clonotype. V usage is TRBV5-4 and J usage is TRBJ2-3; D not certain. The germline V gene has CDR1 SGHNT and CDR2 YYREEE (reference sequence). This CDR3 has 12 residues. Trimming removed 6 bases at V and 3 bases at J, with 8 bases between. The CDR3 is CASTSRTDTQYF. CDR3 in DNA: TGTGCCAGCACCTCCAGGACAGATACGCAGTATTTT.

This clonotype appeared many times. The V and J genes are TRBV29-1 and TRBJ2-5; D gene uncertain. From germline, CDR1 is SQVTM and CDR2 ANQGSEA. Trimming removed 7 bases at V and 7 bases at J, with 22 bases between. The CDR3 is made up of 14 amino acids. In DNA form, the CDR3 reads TGCAGCGCACAACCGGCCCTCCCCCCGGCGACCCAGTACTTC. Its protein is CSAQPALPPATQYF.

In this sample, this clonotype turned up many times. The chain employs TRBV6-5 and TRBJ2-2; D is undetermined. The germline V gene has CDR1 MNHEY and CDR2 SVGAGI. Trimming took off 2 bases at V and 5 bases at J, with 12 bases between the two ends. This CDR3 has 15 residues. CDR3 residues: CASSYIERWTGELFF. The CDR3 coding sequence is TGTGCCAGCAGTTACATTGAACGGTGGACCGGGGAGCTGTTTTTT.

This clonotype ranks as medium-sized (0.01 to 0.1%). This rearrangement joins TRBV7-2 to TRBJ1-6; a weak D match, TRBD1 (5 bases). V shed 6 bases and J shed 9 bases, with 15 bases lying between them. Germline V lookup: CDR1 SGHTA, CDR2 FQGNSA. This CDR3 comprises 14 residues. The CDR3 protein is CASRRAGQGSPLHF. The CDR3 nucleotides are TGTGCCAGCAGGCGTGCGGGGCAGGGTTCACCCCTCCACTTT.

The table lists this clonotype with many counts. CDR3 bases: TGTGCCATCAGTGACCCGACCGTCGGGGAGACCCAGTACTTC. Protein sequence: CAISDPTVGETQYF. This sequence joins TRBV10-3 and TRBJ2-5; D is undetermined. Deletions cut 3 bases from V and 5 bases from J, with 13 bases between. The CDR3 consists of 14 residues. Germline V gene lookup returns CDR1 ENHRY and CDR2 SYGVKD.

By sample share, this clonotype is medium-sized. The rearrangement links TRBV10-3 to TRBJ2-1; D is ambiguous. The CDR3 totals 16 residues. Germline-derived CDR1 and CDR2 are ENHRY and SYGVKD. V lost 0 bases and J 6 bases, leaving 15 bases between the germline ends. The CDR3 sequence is CAISESVVVSFNEQFF. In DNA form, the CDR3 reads TGTGCCATCAGTGAGTCCGTAGTCGTATCGTTCAATGAGCAGTTCTTC.

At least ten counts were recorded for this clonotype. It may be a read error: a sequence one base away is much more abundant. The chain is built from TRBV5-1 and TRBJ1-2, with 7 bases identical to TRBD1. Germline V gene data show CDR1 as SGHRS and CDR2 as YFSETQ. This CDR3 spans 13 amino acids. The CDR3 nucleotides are TGCGCCAGCAGCCTACAGACAGGGAATGGCTACAACTTC. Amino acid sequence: CASSLQTGNGYNF.

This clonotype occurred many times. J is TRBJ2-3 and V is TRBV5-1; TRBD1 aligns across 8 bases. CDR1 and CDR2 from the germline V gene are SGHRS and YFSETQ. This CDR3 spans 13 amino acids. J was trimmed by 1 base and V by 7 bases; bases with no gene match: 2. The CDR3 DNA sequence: TGCGCCAGCCTGGGACAGGGCACAGATACGCAGTATTTT. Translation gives CASLGQGTDTQYF.

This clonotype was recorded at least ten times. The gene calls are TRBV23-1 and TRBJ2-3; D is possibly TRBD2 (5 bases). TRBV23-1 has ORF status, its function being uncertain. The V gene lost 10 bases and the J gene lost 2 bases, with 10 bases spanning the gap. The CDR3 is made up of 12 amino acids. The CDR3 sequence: CAMGGHTDTQYF. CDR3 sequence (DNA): TGCGCCATGGGCGGGCACACAGATACGCAGTATTTT.

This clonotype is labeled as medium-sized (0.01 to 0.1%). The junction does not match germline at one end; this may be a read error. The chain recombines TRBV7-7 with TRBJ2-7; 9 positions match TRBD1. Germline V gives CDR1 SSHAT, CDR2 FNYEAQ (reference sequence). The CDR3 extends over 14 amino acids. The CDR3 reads CASSPGDRVVEQYF. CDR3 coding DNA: TGTGCTAGCAGCCCGGGGGACAGGGTTGTCGAGCAGTACTTC. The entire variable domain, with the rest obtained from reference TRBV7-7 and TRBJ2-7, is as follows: GAGVSQSPRYKVTKRGQDVTLRCDPISSHATLYWYQQALGQGPEFLTYFNYEAQPDKSGLPSDRFSAERPEGSISTLTIQRTEQRDSAMYRCASSPGDRVVEQYFGPGTRLTVT.

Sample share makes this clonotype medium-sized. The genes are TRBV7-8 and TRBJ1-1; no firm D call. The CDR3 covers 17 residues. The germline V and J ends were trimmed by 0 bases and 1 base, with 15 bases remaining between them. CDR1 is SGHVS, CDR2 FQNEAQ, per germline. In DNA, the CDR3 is TGTGCCAGCAGCTTAGCGCGGGCAGGATGGAGGAACACTGAAGCTTTCTTT. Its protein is CASSLARAGWRNTEAFF.

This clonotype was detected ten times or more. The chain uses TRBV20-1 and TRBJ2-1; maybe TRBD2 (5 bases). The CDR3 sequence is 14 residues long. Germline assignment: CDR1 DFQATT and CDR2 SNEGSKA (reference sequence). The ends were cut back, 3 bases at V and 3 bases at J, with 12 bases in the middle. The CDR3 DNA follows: TGCAGTGCTAGGCGGTACCGGGACTACAATGAGCAGTTCTTC. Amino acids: CSARRYRDYNEQFF.

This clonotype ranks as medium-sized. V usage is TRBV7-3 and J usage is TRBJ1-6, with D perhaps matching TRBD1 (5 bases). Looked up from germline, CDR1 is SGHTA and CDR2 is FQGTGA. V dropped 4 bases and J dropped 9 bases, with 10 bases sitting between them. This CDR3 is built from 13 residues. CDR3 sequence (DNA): TGTGCCAGCAGCTCAGACAGAGCTTCACCCCTCCACTTT. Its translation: CASSSDRASPLHF. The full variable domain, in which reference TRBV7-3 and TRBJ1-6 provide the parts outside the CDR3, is GAGVSQTPSNKVTEKGKYVELRCDPISGHTALYWYRQSLGQGPEFLIYFQGTGAADDSGLPNDRFFAVRPEGSVSTLKIQRTERGDSAVYLCASSSDRASPLHFGNGTRLTVT.

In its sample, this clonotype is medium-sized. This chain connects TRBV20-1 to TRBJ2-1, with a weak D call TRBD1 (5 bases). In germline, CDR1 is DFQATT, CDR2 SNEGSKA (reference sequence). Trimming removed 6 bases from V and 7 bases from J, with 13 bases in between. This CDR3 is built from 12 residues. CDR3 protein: CSAEKGLNEQFF. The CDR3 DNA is TGCAGTGCCGAAAAGGGGCTGAATGAGCAGTTCTTC.

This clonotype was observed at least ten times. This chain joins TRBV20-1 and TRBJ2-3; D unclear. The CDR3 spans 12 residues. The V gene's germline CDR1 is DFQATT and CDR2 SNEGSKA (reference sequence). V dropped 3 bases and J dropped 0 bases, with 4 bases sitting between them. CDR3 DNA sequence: TGCAGTGCTAGGAGGAGCACAGATACGCAGTATTTT. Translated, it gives CSARRSTDTQYF.

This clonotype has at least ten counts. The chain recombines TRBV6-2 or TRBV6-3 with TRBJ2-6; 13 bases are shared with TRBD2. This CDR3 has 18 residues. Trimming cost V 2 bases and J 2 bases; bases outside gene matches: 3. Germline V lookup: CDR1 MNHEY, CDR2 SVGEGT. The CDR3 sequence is CASSYGLAGVPGANVLTF. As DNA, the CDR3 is TGTGCCAGCAGTTACGGACTAGCGGGAGTTCCTGGGGCCAACGTCCTGACTTTC.

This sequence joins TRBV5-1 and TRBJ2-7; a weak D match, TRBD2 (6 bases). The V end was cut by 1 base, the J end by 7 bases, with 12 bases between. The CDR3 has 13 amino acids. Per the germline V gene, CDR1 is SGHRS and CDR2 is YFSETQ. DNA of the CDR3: TGCGCCAGCAGCTTGATTCCTAGCGTAGAGCAGTACTTC. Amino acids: CASSLIPSVEQYF. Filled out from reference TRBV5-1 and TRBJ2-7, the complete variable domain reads KAGVTQTPRYLIKTRGQQVTLSCSPISGHRSVSWYQQTPGQGLQFLFEYFSETQRNKGNFPGRFSGRQFSNSRSEMNVSTLELGDSALYLCASSLIPSVEQYFGPGTRLTVT.

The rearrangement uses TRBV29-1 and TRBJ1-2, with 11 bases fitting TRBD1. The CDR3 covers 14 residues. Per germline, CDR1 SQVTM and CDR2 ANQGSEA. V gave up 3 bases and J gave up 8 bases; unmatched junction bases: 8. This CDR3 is CSVDGTGGRRGYTF. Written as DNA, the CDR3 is TGCAGCGTTGACGGGACAGGGGGGCGTCGGGGCTACACCTTC. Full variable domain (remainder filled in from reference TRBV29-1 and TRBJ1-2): SAVISQKPSRDICQRGTSLTIQCQVDSQVTMMFWYRQQPGQSLTLIATANQGSEATYESGFVIDKFPISRPNLTFSTLTVSNMSPEDSSIYLCSVDGTGGRRGYTFGSGTRLTVV.

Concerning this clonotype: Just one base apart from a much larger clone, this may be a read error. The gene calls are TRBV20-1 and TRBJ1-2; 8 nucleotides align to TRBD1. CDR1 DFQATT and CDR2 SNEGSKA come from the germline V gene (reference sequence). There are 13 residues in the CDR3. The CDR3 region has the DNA TGCAGTGCTCCGCCTTGGACAGGGTTTGGCTACAACTTC. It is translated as CSAPPWTGFGYNF.

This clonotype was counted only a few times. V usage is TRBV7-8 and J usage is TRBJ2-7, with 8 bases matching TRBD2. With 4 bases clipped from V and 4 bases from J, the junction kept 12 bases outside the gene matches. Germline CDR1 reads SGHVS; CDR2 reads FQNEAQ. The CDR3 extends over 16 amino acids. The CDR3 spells CASSYSHGREGYEQYF. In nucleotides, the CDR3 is TGTGCCAGCAGCTATTCCCATGGACGGGAGGGTTACGAGCAGTACTTC.

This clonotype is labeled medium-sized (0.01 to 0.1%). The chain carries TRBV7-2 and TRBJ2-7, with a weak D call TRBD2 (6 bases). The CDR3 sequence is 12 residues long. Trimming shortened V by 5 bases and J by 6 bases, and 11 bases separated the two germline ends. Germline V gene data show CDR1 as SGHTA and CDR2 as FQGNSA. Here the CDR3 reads CASSGGSGEQYF. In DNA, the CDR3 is TGTGCCAGCAGCGGGGGGTCTGGCGAGCAGTACTTC.